Given below is one TCR beta chain in context. The CDR3 is cut off 3 residues early in the read; its end comes from the germline J gene. The CDR3 has 13 residues. The V gene lost 1 base and the J gene lost 5 bases, with 9 bases spanning the gap. Germline assignment: CDR1 LGHNA and CDR2 YNFKEQ. The sample is drawn from a study of T cells in women clearing cervical HPV infection. Study-level information: Case blood was drawn when the lesion was first found; control blood after infection became undetectable. HLA type stays a possible confounder, typing being limited.

HPV was found by MY09/MY11 PCR and dot-blot genotyping. TCR beta CDR3 amplified by multiplex PCR from approximately 1,100 ng genomic DNA. Using immunoSEQ multiplex PCR, the repertoire was profiled, and TCRdb retains in-frame clones only, with some absent. The listing contains 15,000 or so clones. The source material was blood buffy coat. The sequence was collected from a woman between 18 and 70 years old with a cervical HPV16 infection that either progressed to CIN3+ or cleared (not recorded which). The gene calls are TRBV4-2 and TRBJ2-7; perhaps TRBD2 as D (6 bases). The CDR3 is CASSQVGGDEQYF. The part of the CDR3 DNA that was read is TGTGCCAGCAGCCAAGTGGGGGGAGACGAG.